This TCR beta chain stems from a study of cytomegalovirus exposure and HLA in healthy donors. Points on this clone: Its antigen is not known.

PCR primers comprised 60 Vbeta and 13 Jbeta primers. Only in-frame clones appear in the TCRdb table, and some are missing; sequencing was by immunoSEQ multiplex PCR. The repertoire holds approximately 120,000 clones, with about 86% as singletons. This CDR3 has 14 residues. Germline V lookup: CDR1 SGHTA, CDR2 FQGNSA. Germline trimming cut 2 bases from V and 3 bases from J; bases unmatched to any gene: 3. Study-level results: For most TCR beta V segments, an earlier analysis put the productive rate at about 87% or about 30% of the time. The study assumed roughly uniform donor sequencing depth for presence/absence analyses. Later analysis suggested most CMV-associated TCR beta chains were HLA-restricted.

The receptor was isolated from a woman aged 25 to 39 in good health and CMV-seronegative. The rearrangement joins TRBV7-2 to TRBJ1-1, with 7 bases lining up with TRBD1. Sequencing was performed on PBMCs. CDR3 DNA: TGTGCCAGCAGCTTAACAGGGGCCTACACTGAAGCTTTCTTT. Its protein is CASSLTGAYTEAFF.